What follows are 31 T cell receptor beta chains derived from one specimen sequenced in a study of shared clonotypes between healthy human individuals. Only in-frame clones appear in the TCRdb table, and some are missing; sequencing was by immunoSEQ multiplex PCR. The sample includes about 2.3 million clones, just under 95% seen only once; the top ten take 0.37%. The sample was naive CD4+ T cells from PBMCs. The subset denotes: CD45RA+ positively selected. The source is a man in his late teens or twenties in good health. Some clones in this sample may be carry-over from other donors' samples.

CDR3: CASSLSGQGNTIYF. The CDR3 nucleotides are TGTGCCAGCAGTTTATCGGGACAAGGAAACACCATATATTTT. V is TRBV27 and J is TRBJ1-3; a weak D match, TRBD1 (6 bases). The ends were cut back, 0 bases at V and 4 bases at J, with 7 bases in the middle. The germline V gene has CDR1 MNHEY and CDR2 SMNVEV (reference sequence). There are 14 residues in the CDR3.

The gene calls are TRBV19 and TRBJ2-1; TRBD2 agrees at 10 bases. Germline CDR1 and CDR2: LNHDA and SQIVND (reference sequence). J was trimmed by 9 bases and V by 8 bases; bases with no gene match: 13. CDR3 size: 15 residues. CDR3 protein: CASLPRGLAGVEQFF. CDR3 sequence (DNA): TGTGCCAGTCTACCCCGTGGGCTAGCGGGAGTTGAGCAGTTCTTC.

The chain is built from TRBV28 and TRBJ2-5; D is perhaps TRBD2 (5 bases). Germline-derived CDR1 and CDR2 are MDHEN and SYDVKM. Trimming cost V 5 bases and J 1 base, with 26 bases left between them. There are 19 residues in the CDR3. The chain's CDR3 is CASSPLRIGSGLFQETQYF. The CDR3 region has the DNA TGTGCCAGCAGTCCCCTAAGAATTGGGAGCGGCCTCTTCCAAGAGACCCAGTACTTC.

The chain is built from TRBV7-7 and TRBJ2-3; D is ambiguous. The CDR3 loop spans 14 amino acids. V was shortened by 5 bases and J by 3 bases, with 12 bases between the two germline ends. Germline CDR1 is SSHAT and CDR2 is FNYEAQ (reference sequence). The CDR3 sequence: CASSAELATDTQYF. The CDR3 DNA follows: TGTGCCAGCAGCGCCGAATTAGCAACAGATACGCAGTATTTT.

The chain uses TRBV7-6 and TRBJ2-5, with TRBD2 matching 10 bases. V shed 6 bases, J shed 2 bases, and the junction held 12 bases outside the gene matches. This CDR3 region has 17 residues. CDR1 SGHVS and CDR2 FNYEAQ come from the germline V gene. The CDR3 loop is CASSRGVVTSGQETQYF. The CDR3 region has the DNA TGTGCCAGCAGTAGGGGTGTGGTGACTAGCGGGCAAGAGACCCAGTACTTC.

This chain uses TRBV4-3 with TRBJ2-1; TRBD2 agrees at 11 bases. The CDR3 loop spans 17 amino acids. Trimming at V came to 0 bases and at J to 8 bases, leaving 9 bases not matched to a gene. CDR1 and CDR2 from the germline V gene are LGHNA and YSLEER. DNA for the CDR3: TGCGCCAGCAGCCAAGATGTGAATAGCGGGAGGGCAGATGAGCAGTTCTTC. Translation gives CASSQDVNSGRADEQFF.

The CDR3 loop reads CASSFYTDTQYF. The DNA for the CDR3 is TGTGCCAGCAGCTTTTATACAGATACGCAGTATTTT. This chain links TRBV7-2 with TRBJ2-3, with D unclear. The V end lost 3 bases, the J end lost 3 bases, and 4 bases lay between the germline ends. The CDR3 sequence is 12 residues long. Germline CDR1 is SGHTA and CDR2 is FQGNSA.

The V gene is TRBV7-3, the J gene TRBJ2-3; D is possibly TRBD1 (6 bases). V lost 1 base to trimming and J lost 3 bases, with 14 bases between them. The CDR3 consists of 16 residues. Looked up from germline, CDR1 is SGHTA and CDR2 is FQGTGA. CDR3 in DNA: TGTGCCAGCAGCTTAAGACGCAACAGGGAGACAGATACGCAGTATTTT. Its translation is CASSLRRNRETDTQYF.

V is TRBV5-1 and J is TRBJ2-3; 8 bases fit TRBD1. This CDR3 region has 14 residues. Trimming cost V 3 bases and J 2 bases; bases outside gene matches: 2. The germline V gene has CDR1 SGHRS and CDR2 YFSETQ. Written as DNA, the CDR3 is TGCGCCAGCAGCTCGACAGGGGCCACAGATACGCAGTATTTT. Amino acids: CASSSTGATDTQYF.

V usage is TRBV28 and J usage is TRBJ1-1; unclear D gene. Trimming cost V 7 bases and J 3 bases, with 6 bases left between them. This CDR3 is built from 11 residues. From germline, CDR1 is MDHEN and CDR2 SYDVKM. The CDR3 DNA follows: TGTGCCAGCAAACGGGACACTGAAGCTTTCTTT. Amino acids: CASKRDTEAFF. Complete variable domain (other parts from reference TRBV28 and TRBJ1-1): DVKVTQSSRYLVKRTGEKVFLECVQDMDHENMFWYRQDPGLGLRLIYFSYDVKMKEKGDIPEGYSVSREKKERFSLILESASTNQTSMYLCASKRDTEAFFGQGTRLTVV.

The J gene is TRBJ1-4, the V gene TRBV7-6; TRBD1 might be the D (5 bases). The germline V and J ends were trimmed by 2 bases and 4 bases, with 17 bases remaining between them. This CDR3 is 17 amino acids long. CDR1 SGHVS and CDR2 FNYEAQ come from the germline V gene. The CDR3 is CASSLTPPGGLNEKLFF. The CDR3 DNA is TGTGCCAGCAGCTTAACTCCCCCTGGGGGTCTTAATGAAAAACTGTTTTTT.

The gene calls are TRBV4-1 and TRBJ2-7; TRBD1 matches 9 bases. Per the germline V gene, CDR1 is MGHRA and CDR2 is YSYEKL. V shed 1 base and J 4 bases; nucleotides not matched to a gene: 8. The CDR3 extends over 16 amino acids. The CDR3 DNA sequence: TGCGCCAGCAGCCAAGGTTCGGGACAGGGTAAATACGAGCAGTACTTC. Protein: CASSQGSGQGKYEQYF.

Points on this clone: The identical CDR3 is also encoded by other nucleotide sequences in the sample. This sequence joins TRBV7-3 and TRBJ2-1; D gene uncertain. The CDR3 sequence is 14 residues long. V was cut by 5 bases and J by 0 bases, with 8 bases left in between. Germline CDR1 and CDR2: SGHTA and FQGTGA. CDR3 nucleotides: TGTGCCAGCAGCCCGAGAGGCTCCTACAATGAGCAGTTCTTC. It specifies CASSPRGSYNEQFF.

The chain couples TRBV18 to TRBJ1-2; D is perhaps TRBD1 (6 bases). Germline loops: CDR1 KGHSH, CDR2 LQKENI. The CDR3 runs 16 residues. V was pared by 0 bases and J by 4 bases, with 15 bases between. The CDR3 is CASSPPEGGGGYGYTF. The CDR3 DNA reads TGTGCCAGCTCACCACCGGAAGGAGGGGGAGGCTATGGCTACACCTTC.

This clone was seen a handful of times. This chain links TRBV5-4 with TRBJ1-1, with D possibly TRBD1 on 5 matching bases. V was clipped by 5 bases and J by 1 base, with 12 bases between them. Germline V lookup: CDR1 SGHNT, CDR2 YYREEE (reference sequence). This CDR3 contains 14 residues. The CDR3 loop is CASRTGTQNTEAFF. CDR3 in DNA: TGTGCCAGCAGAACCGGGACGCAGAACACTGAAGCTTTCTTT. Full variable domain (rest looked up from reference TRBV5-4 and TRBJ1-1): ETGVTQSPTHLIKTRGQQVTLRCSSQSGHNTVSWYQQALGQGPQFIFQYYREEENGRGNFPPRFSGLQFPNYSSELNVNALELDDSALYLCASRTGTQNTEAFFGQGTRLTVV.

The chain combines TRBV11-2 with TRBJ2-2; D possibly corresponds to TRBD2 (5 bases). The germline V gene encodes CDR1 SGHAT and CDR2 FQNNGV. V was cut by 1 base and J by 4 bases, with 19 bases left in between. The CDR3 has 18 residues. CDR3 residues: CASSLGPIVGARTGELFF. Here the CDR3 DNA reads TGTGCCAGCAGCTTAGGGCCCATAGTGGGAGCCCGCACCGGGGAGCTGTTTTTT.

This chain uses TRBV18 with TRBJ1-3; D possibly corresponds to TRBD1 (5 bases). Looked up from germline, CDR1 is KGHSH and CDR2 is LQKENI. This CDR3 has 17 residues. Trimming took off 2 bases at V and 0 bases at J, with 14 bases between the two ends. The CDR3 DNA reads as TGTGCCAGCTCACCAACTAATGCCAGGGACTCTGGAAACACCATATATTTT. Translated, it gives CASSPTNARDSGNTIYF.

The genes are TRBV10-3 and TRBJ2-3; D remains unclear. Germline V gene sequence: CDR1 ENHRY, CDR2 SYGVKD. This CDR3 contains 14 residues. Trimming shortened V by 3 bases and J by 0 bases, and 7 bases separated the two germline ends. The CDR3 coding sequence is TGTGCCATCAGTGATTCCAGGAGCACAGATACGCAGTATTTT. The encoded protein is CAISDSRSTDTQYF.

V gene TRBV7-8 combines with J gene TRBJ2-1, with 8 bases matching TRBD2. The V and J ends lost 4 bases and 6 bases, in that order; junction bases with no gene match: 11. This CDR3 is 16 amino acids long. From germline, CDR1 is SGHVS and CDR2 FQNEAQ. The CDR3, as DNA: TGTGCCAGCAGCTCCCGGACTAGCCCTTGGGGCAATGAGCAGTTCTTC. Protein: CASSSRTSPWGNEQFF.

As to this clone: Within the sample, other DNA sequences also encode this same CDR3. This CDR3 reads CASSLGQTADTQYF. The CDR3 DNA reads as TGCGCCAGCAGCTTGGGGCAGACAGCAGATACGCAGTATTTT. This chain connects TRBV5-1 to TRBJ2-3; D is perhaps TRBD1 (5 bases). Germline assignment: CDR1 SGHRS and CDR2 YFSETQ. This CDR3 region has 14 residues. The germline V and J ends were trimmed by 0 bases and 4 bases, with 9 bases remaining between them.

The chain recombines TRBV7-7 with TRBJ2-5; D might be TRBD2 (5 bases). This CDR3 is 14 amino acids long. Trimming shortened V by 1 base and J by 4 bases, and 10 bases separated the two germline ends. Germline CDR1 SSHAT, CDR2 FNYEAQ (reference sequence). This CDR3 reads CASSLGEGRETQYF. Here the CDR3 DNA reads TGTGCCAGCAGCTTAGGTGAGGGTCGAGAGACCCAGTACTTC.

In the case of this clone: Within the sample, other DNA sequences also encode this same CDR3. The gene calls are TRBV7-9 and TRBJ2-2; D gene uncertain. The V gene's germline CDR1 is SEHNR and CDR2 FQNEAQ (reference sequence). Between the trimmed V and J ends, which lost 2 bases and 3 bases, there was a span of 7 bases. The CDR3 covers 14 residues. CDR3 region: CASSLFLDTGELFF. The CDR3 coding sequence is TGTGCCAGCAGCTTATTCCTGGACACCGGGGAGCTGTTTTTT.

The sample holds one count of this clone. The chain joins TRBV27 to TRBJ2-7, with D unclear. V was trimmed by 6 bases and J by 2 bases, leaving 14 bases between them. CDR3 length: 14 amino acids. Germline V lookup: CDR1 MNHEY, CDR2 SMNVEV (reference sequence). Here the CDR3 reads CASSPHTPPYEQYF. For the CDR3, the DNA is TGTGCCAGCAGCCCTCATACGCCCCCCTACGAGCAGTACTTC.

The rearrangement joins TRBV6-4 to TRBJ2-1; D may be TRBD1 (5 bases). Deletions cut 4 bases from V and 2 bases from J, with 12 bases between. The CDR3 runs 15 residues. CDR1 and CDR2 (germline): MRHNA, SNTAGT. The CDR3: CASSVGVGPYNEQFF. In DNA form, the CDR3 reads TGTGCCAGCAGTGTCGGCGTGGGGCCCTACAATGAGCAGTTCTTC.

The chain uses TRBV7-9 and TRBJ1-1; TRBD1 might be the D (6 bases). V lost 3 bases and J 0 bases, leaving 11 bases between the germline ends. The CDR3 loop spans 15 amino acids. Germline V gene sequence: CDR1 SEHNR, CDR2 FQNEAQ (reference sequence). This CDR3 reads CASSLEGQMNTEAFF. The DNA for the CDR3 is TGTGCCAGCAGCTTGGAAGGACAGATGAACACTGAAGCTTTCTTT. The entire variable domain, with the rest obtained from reference TRBV7-9 and TRBJ1-1, is as follows: DTGVSQNPRHKITKRGQNVTFRCDPISEHNRLYWYRQTLGQGPEFLTYFQNEAQLEKSRLLSDRFSAERPKGSFSTLEIQRTEQGDSAMYLCASSLEGQMNTEAFFGQGTRLTVV.

The rearrangement joins TRBV5-1 to TRBJ2-2, with TRBD2 matching 8 bases. The CDR3 spans 17 residues. Trimming took 0 bases from V and 5 from J; bases not matched to a gene: 9. CDR1 SGHRS and CDR2 YFSETQ come from the germline V gene. The DNA of the CDR3 is TGCGCCAGCAGCTTGGGCCCAAGCGGGAGCAGGACCGGGGAGCTGTTTTTT. Protein sequence: CASSLGPSGSRTGELFF.

This CDR3 reads CASSDYQGGNYGYTF. In DNA form, the CDR3 reads TGTGCCAGCAGCGATTACCAAGGGGGGAACTATGGCTACACCTTC. This chain joins TRBV5-4 and TRBJ1-2, with D maybe TRBD1 (6 bases). The CDR3 extends over 15 amino acids. The germline gives CDR1 SGHNT, CDR2 YYREEE (reference sequence). V lost 4 bases to trimming and J lost 2 bases, with 15 bases between them.

The chain links TRBV7-3 to TRBJ2-2, with D maybe TRBD2 (5 bases). CDR3 length: 15 residues. V lost 1 base, J lost 4 bases, and 10 bases lay in between. Germline CDR1 SGHTA, CDR2 FQGTGA. CDR3 region: CASSLISGSTGELFF. The CDR3 nucleotides are TGTGCCAGCAGCTTAATTTCGGGGAGCACCGGGGAGCTGTTTTTT.

The rearrangement links TRBV7-2 to TRBJ1-1, with TRBD1 as a possible D gene (6 bases). Trimming took off 5 bases at V and 3 bases at J, with 13 bases between the two ends. The CDR3 extends over 14 amino acids. From germline, CDR1 is SGHTA and CDR2 FQGNSA. The CDR3 coding sequence is TGTGCCAGCAGCCCGAGGTCAGGGGACACTGAAGCTTTCTTT. Protein: CASSPRSGDTEAFF.

This clone has just a few counts. The chain employs TRBV10-3 and TRBJ1-5; the match to TRBD1 covers 7 bases. The trim removed 0 bases at V and 7 bases at J, leaving 3 bases unmatched. CDR3 size: 14 residues. Germline-derived CDR1 and CDR2 are ENHRY and SYGVKD. The CDR3 coding sequence is TGTGCCATCAGTGAGTCCTCAGGGGGACAGCCCCAGCATTTT. This sequence encodes CAISESSGGQPQHF.

V gene TRBV10-3 combines with J gene TRBJ1-3; D unclear. Germline V gene sequence: CDR1 ENHRY, CDR2 SYGVKD. The CDR3 length is 13 residues. Trimming shortened V by 5 bases and J by 6 bases, and 11 bases separated the two germline ends. CDR3 residues: CAISPQPTNTIYF. The CDR3 region has the DNA TGTGCCATCAGTCCACAGCCAACAAACACCATATATTTT.